A selection of T cell receptor beta chains follows, all from one sample in a study of cytomegalovirus exposure and HLA in healthy donors. Produced via immunoSEQ multiplex PCR; TCRdb's table is partial and in-frame only. The table gives 65,000 to 85,000 clones; the top ten clones make up around 1.6% of it. Sequencing was done on a sample of PBMCs. The receptors shown here come from a woman aged 55 to 70 in good health and CMV-seronegative. Both conserved end residues are part of each CDR3. The D gene is left open where the match is weak.

J gene	D gene	V gene	CDR3 protein	CDR3 DNA
TRBJ2-7	.	TRBV27	CASRLVYQSYEQYF	TGTGCCAGCAGACTAGTGTATCAATCCTACGAGCAGTACTTC
TRBJ2-1	TRBD2	TRBV14	CASSRAGGVLSEQFF	TGTGCCAGCAGCCGAGCGGGAGGGGTTTTGAGTGAGCAGTTCTTC
TRBJ1-1	.	TRBV4-1	CASSHVTSMNTEAFF	TGCGCCAGCAGCCACGTCACAAGTATGAACACTGAAGCTTTCTTT
TRBJ2-2	.	TRBV28	CASTNPTAGTGELFF	TGTGCCAGCACCAACCCGACCGCCGGGACCGGGGAGCTGTTTTTT
TRBJ2-3	.	TRBV9	CASSVRFGKTDTQYF	TGTGCCAGCAGCGTTCGCTTCGGGAAGACAGATACGCAGTATTTT
TRBJ2-7	TRBD2	TRBV5-4	CASSGGLAGGEQYF	TGTGCCAGCAGCGGAGGACTAGCGGGAGGGGAGCAGTACTTC
TRBJ2-5	TRBD2	TRBV19	CASSMDLSGQETQYF	TGTGCCAGTAGTATGGATCTTAGCGGGCAAGAGACCCAGTACTTC
TRBJ1-3	.	TRBV6-1	CASSEHSGNTIYF	TGTGCCAGCAGTGAACACTCTGGAAACACCATATATTTT
TRBJ2-1	TRBD2	TRBV11-3	CASGAGGIQFF	TGTGCCAGCGGGGCGGGAGGGATACAGTTCTTC
TRBJ2-3	TRBD1	TRBV19	CASIPAGQGSTDTQYF	TGTGCCAGTATCCCAGCGGGACAGGGTAGCACAGATACGCAGTATTTT
TRBJ1-2	.	TRBV18	CASSPPFAGVGSGYTF	TGTGCCAGCTCACCACCGTTTGCAGGGGTTGGATCCGGCTACACCTTC
TRBJ1-2	TRBD1	TRBV28	CASNTRQGNYGYTF	TGTGCCAGCAACACGCGACAGGGGAACTATGGCTACACCTTC
TRBJ2-7	TRBD1	TRBV5-1	CASSPDRSLYEQYF	TGCGCCAGCAGCCCGGACAGGAGTCTATACGAGCAGTACTTC
TRBJ2-1	.	TRBV11-3	CASSSSGEYNEQFF	TGTGCCAGCAGCTCAAGCGGAGAATACAATGAGCAGTTCTTC
TRBJ1-1	.	TRBV7-9	CASSLADRQNTEAFF	TGTGCCAGCAGCTTAGCAGACAGGCAGAACACTGAAGCTTTCTTT
TRBJ2-5	TRBD2	TRBV5-4	CASSTGTSGGVETQYF	TGTGCCAGCAGCACCGGGACTAGCGGAGGGGTTGAGACCCAGTACTTC
TRBJ2-1	.	TRBV19	CASREGSNEQFF	TGTGCCAGTAGGGAGGGATCCAATGAGCAGTTCTTC
TRBJ2-7	.	TRBV5-4	CASSLPARSSYEQYF	TGTGCCAGCAGCTTGCCGGCCAGGTCCTCCTACGAGCAGTACTTC
TRBJ1-1	.	TRBV6-5	CASSYSTGKNTEAFF	TGTGCCAGCAGTTACTCTACAGGGAAGAACACTGAAGCTTTCTTT
TRBJ2-3	.	TRBV4-2	CASSQEPPWAGSGDTQYF	TGTGCCAGCAGCCAAGAGCCCCCCTGGGCCGGGAGTGGAGATACGCAGTATTTT
TRBJ2-2	TRBD1	TRBV5-1	CASSLDRGNTGELFF	TGCGCCAGCAGCTTGGACAGGGGGAACACCGGGGAGCTGTTTTTT
TRBJ1-3	TRBD1	TRBV6-1	CATSTGQMDTIYF	TGTGCCACCTCGACGGGACAGATGGACACCATATATTTT
TRBJ1-1	.	TRBV19	CASSVGPVSGTEAFF	TGTGCCAGTAGTGTAGGACCGGTCTCAGGCACTGAAGCTTTCTTT
TRBJ2-7	.	TRBV14	CASSQDRFRRAEQYF	TGTGCCAGCAGCCAAGATCGGTTCAGGCGCGCCGAGCAGTACTTC
TRBJ2-7	TRBD1	TRBV10-1	CASISGRGRHRVPAYW	TGCGCCAGCATCTCGGGCAGGGGGCGTCATCGTGTCCCGGCCTATTGG
TRBJ2-7	TRBD2	TRBV19	CASSPGYGLEFDEQYF	TGTGCCAGTAGTCCCGGGTACGGACTAGAATTTGACGAGCAGTACTTC
TRBJ1-2	TRBD1	TRBV27	CASSPEDRATLGGYTF	TGTGCCAGCTCCCCCGAGGACAGGGCCACTCTTGGTGGCTACACCTTC
TRBJ1-1	.	TRBV5-1	CASSVSSGAVNTEAFF	TGCGCCAGCAGCGTGAGCTCAGGGGCGGTGAACACTGAAGCTTTCTTT
TRBJ2-3	.	TRBV30	CAWSVRTDTQYF	TGTGCCTGGAGTGTTCGGACAGATACGCAGTATTTT
TRBJ2-7	TRBD1	TRBV28	CASSLGQGARWEQYF	TGTGCCAGCAGTTTAGGACAGGGGGCGCGTTGGGAGCAGTACTTC
TRBJ2-7	TRBD2	TRBV5-1	CASSLSLAGAGEQYF	TGCGCCAGCAGCTTGAGCCTAGCGGGAGCGGGGGAGCAGTACTTC
TRBJ2-1	TRBD2	TRBV18	CASSPPATSSEQFF	TGTGCCAGCTCACCACCGGCGACTAGCAGTGAGCAGTTCTTC
TRBJ2-7	.	TRBV2	CASSSSGVRGSPEQYF	TGTGCCAGCAGTTCCTCTGGAGTACGAGGGTCCCCCGAGCAGTACTTC
TRBJ2-7	.	TRBV5-1	CASSLGREREQYF	TGCGCCAGCAGCCTGGGCAGGGAACGCGAGCAGTACTTC